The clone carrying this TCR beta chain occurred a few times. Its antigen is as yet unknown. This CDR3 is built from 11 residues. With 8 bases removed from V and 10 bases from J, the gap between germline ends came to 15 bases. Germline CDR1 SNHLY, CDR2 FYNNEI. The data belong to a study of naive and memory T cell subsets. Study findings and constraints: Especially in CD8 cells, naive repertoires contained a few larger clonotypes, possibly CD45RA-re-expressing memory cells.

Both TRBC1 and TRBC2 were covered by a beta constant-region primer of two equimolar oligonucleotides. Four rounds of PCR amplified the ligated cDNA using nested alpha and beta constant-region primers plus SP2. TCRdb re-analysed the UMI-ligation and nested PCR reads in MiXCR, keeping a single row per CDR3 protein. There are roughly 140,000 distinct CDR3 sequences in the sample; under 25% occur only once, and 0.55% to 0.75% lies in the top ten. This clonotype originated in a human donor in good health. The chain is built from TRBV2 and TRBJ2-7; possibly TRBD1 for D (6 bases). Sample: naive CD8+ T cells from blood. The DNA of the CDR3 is TGTGCCAGCGACCAAACAGGGTATCAGTACTTC. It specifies CASDQTGYQYF.